These 4 T cell receptor beta chains originate from one sample sequenced in a study of long-term antiretroviral therapy in people with HIV. Running of the v3.0 immunoSEQ assay took place at survey level. Some clones are missing from TCRdb's copy, which holds only in-frame ones; the method was immunoSEQ multiplex PCR. The sample holds tens of thousands of clones, around 79% seen once. The input for sequencing was unsorted PBMCs, taken 3 years after starting antiretroviral therapy. These receptors were taken from a man aged 50 or older with HIV.

V is TRBV29-1 and J is TRBJ1-1; 7 bases align to TRBD1. Germline assignment: CDR1 SQVTM and CDR2 ANQGSEA. Trimming cost V 3 bases and J 0 bases; bases outside gene matches: 7. This CDR3 spans 15 amino acids. The CDR3 here is CSVDKDRNMNTEAFF. CDR3 bases: TGCAGCGTTGATAAGGACAGGAACATGAACACTGAAGCTTTCTTT.

The rearrangement uses TRBV5-6 and TRBJ1-4, with D unclear. The V end lost 4 bases, the J end lost 7 bases, and 11 bases lay between the germline ends. CDR1 and CDR2 from the germline V gene are SGHDT and YYEEEE. This CDR3 comprises 13 residues. CDR3 bases: TGTGCCAGCAGCACACTATGGGGTGAAAAACTGTTTTTT. This translates into CASSTLWGEKLFF.

This sequence joins TRBV7-3 and TRBJ2-3, with a weak D call TRBD1 (5 bases). Per germline, CDR1 SGHTA and CDR2 FQGTGA. The CDR3 consists of 14 residues. The V end was cut by 2 bases, the J end by 4 bases, with 10 bases between. Here the CDR3 DNA reads TGTGCCAGCAGCTTATCAGGGCCCCCAGATACGCAGTATTTT. This encodes CASSLSGPPDTQYF.

Here the CDR3 DNA reads TGTGCCAGCAGTCTCGGAGATAGGGAGACCCAGTACTTC. It is translated as CASSLGDRETQYF. This chain links TRBV28 with TRBJ2-5; D is unclear. Per the germline V gene, CDR1 is MDHEN and CDR2 is SYDVKM. CDR3 length equals 13 residues. The V gene lost 5 bases and the J gene lost 5 bases, with 12 bases spanning the gap.